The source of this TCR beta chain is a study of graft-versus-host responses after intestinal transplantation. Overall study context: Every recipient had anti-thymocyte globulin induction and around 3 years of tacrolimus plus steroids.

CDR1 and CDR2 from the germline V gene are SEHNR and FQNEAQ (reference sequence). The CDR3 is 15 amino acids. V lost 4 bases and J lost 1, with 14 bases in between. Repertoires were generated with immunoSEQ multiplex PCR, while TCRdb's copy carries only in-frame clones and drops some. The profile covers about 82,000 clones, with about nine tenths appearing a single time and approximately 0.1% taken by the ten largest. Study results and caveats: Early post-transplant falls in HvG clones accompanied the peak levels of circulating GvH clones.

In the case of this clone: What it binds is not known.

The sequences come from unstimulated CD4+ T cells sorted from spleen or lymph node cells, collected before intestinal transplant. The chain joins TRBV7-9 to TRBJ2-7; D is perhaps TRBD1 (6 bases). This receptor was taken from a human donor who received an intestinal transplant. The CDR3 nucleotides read TGTGCCAGCAGCTATGGGTTGGGGGCGTCCTACGAGCAGTACTTC. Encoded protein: CASSYGLGASYEQYF. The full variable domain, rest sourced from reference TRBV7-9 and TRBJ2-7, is DTGVSQNPRHKITKRGQNVTFRCDPISEHNRLYWYRQTLGQGPEFLTYFQNEAQLEKSRLLSDRFSAERPKGSFSTLEIQRTEQGDSAMYLCASSYGLGASYEQYFGPGTRLTVT.